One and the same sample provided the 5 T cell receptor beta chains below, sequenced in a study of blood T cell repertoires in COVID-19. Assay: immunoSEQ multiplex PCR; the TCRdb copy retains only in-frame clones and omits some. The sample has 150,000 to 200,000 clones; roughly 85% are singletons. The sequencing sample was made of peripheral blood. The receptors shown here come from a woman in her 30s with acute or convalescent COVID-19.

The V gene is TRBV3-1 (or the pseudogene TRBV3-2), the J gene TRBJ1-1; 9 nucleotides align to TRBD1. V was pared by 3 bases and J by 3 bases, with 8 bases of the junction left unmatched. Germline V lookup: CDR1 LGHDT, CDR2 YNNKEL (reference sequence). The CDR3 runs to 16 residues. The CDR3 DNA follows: TGTGCCAGCAGCCAGGGGAAGGACAGGGGTGACACTGAAGCTTTCTTT. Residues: CASSQGKDRGDTEAFF.

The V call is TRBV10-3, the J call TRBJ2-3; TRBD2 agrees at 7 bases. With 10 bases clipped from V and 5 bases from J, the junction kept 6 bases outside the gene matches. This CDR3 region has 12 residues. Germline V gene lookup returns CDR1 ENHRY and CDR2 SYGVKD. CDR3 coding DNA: TGTGCCACCAAACCGGGAGGAGATACGCAGTATTTT. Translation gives CATKPGGDTQYF.

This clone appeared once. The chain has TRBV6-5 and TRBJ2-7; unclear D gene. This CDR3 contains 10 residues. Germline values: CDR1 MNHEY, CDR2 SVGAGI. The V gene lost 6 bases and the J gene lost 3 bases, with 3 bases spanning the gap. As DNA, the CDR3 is TGTGCCAGCAGCGGCTACGAGCAGTACTTC. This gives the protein CASSGYEQYF.

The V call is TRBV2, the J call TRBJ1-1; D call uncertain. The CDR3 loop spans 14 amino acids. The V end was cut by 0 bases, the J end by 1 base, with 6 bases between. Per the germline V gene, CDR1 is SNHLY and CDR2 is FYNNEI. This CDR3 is CASSEAWRNTEAFF. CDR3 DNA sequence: TGTGCCAGCAGTGAAGCCTGGAGGAACACTGAAGCTTTCTTT.

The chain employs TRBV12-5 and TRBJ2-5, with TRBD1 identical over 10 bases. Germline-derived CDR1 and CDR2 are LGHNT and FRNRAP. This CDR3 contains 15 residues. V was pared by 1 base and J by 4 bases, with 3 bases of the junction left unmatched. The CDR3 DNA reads TGTGCTAGTGGTTTGGGACAGGGGGCTCGAGAGACCCAGTACTTC. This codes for CASGLGQGARETQYF.